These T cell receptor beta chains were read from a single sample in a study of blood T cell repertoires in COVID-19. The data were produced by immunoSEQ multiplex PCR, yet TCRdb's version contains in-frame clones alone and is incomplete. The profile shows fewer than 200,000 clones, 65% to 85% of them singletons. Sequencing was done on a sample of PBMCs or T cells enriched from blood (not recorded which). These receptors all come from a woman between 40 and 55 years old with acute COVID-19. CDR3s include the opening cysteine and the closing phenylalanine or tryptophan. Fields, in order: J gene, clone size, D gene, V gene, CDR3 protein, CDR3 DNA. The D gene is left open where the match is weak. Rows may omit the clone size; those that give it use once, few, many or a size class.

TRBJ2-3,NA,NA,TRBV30,CAWSDRDFRTDTQYF,TGTGCCTGGAGTGACCGGGACTTTCGCACAGATACGCAGTATTTT
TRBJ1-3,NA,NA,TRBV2,CASGEPLFTIYF,TGTGCCAGCGGAGAGCCCCTTTTCACCATATATTTT
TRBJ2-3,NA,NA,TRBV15,CATSRDGPAGSSTDTQYF,TGTGCCACCAGCAGAGATGGGCCAGCGGGCTCATCCACAGATACGCAGTATTTT
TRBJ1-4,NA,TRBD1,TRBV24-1,CATSHPRPLAGGPPNEKLFF,TGTGCCACCAGCCACCCCCGTCCTCTGGCAGGGGGCCCTCCTAATGAAAAACTGTTTTTT
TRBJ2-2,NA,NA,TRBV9,CASSVVGDTGELFF,TGTGCCAGCAGCGTAGTAGGGGATACCGGGGAGCTGTTTTTT
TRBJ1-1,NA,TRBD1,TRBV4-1,CASSQDQRQGRTEAFF,TGCGCCAGCAGCCAAGATCAAAGACAGGGAAGAACTGAAGCTTTCTTT
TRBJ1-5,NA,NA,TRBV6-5,CASSRTEDTHF,TGTGCCAGCAGTCGGACAGAAGATACGCATTTT
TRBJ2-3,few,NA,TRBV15,CATSRDYGGGTDTQYF,TGTGCCACCAGCAGAGATTATGGCGGGGGCACAGATACGCAGTATTTT
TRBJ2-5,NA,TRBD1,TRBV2,CASSPDRADDTQYF,TGTGCCAGCAGTCCTGACAGGGCGGACGACACCCAGTACTTC
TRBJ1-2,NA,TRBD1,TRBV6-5,CASSSTGQLNYGYTF,TGTGCCAGCAGTTCTACGGGACAGCTAAACTATGGCTACACCTTC
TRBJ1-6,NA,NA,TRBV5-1,CASSFEADNSPLHF,TGCGCCAGCAGCTTCGAGGCAGATAATTCACCCCTCCACTTT
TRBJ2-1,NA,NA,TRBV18,CASSLETPNEQFF,TGTGCCAGCTCACTGGAGACTCCGAATGAGCAGTTCTTC
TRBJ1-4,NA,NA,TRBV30,CAWSKQGVSYEKLFF,TGTGCCTGGAGTAAACAGGGAGTAAGCTATGAAAAACTGTTTTTT
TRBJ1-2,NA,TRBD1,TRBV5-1,CASRRTGDAGYTF,TGCGCCAGCAGGAGGACAGGGGATGCTGGCTACACCTTC
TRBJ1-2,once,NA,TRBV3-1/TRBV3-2,CASSARIYGYTF,TGTGCCAGCAGTGCTAGGATCTATGGCTACACCTTC
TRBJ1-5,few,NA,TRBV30,CAWGKVGGQPQHF,TGTGCCTGGGGTAAAGTAGGAGGGCAGCCCCAGCATTTT